Following are 12 T cell receptor beta chains from one sample sequenced in a study of CDR3 diversity in severe acne. TCRdb re-derived calls from the PCR reads in MiXCR, one entry per CDR3 protein. In the table there are about 90,000 distinct CDR3 sequences, under 55% of which are singletons. Sample: blood. The receptors derive from a male donor with severe acne vulgaris.

The chain carries TRBV7-9 and TRBJ2-6; 9 positions match TRBD1. CDR1 and CDR2 (germline): SEHNR, FQNEAQ (reference sequence). This CDR3 is built from 21 residues. With V trimmed by 3 bases and J by 0 bases, 15 bases remained unmatched. The CDR3 bases are TGTGCCAGCAGCTTCGTTGGATCCGGGACAGGGATGCTCTCTGGGGCCAACGTCCTGACTTTC. Amino acid sequence: CASSFVGSGTGMLSGANVLTF.

On this clonotype: At one boundary the junction diverges from the germline segment, which might be a read error. The rearrangement uses TRBV5-4 and TRBJ1-1; no clear D gene. This CDR3 is built from 14 residues. Germline V lookup: CDR1 SGHNT, CDR2 YYREEE (reference sequence). CDR3 in amino acids: CAGSLSQTNTEAFF. The CDR3, as DNA: TGTGCCGGCAGCTTGAGCCAGACGAACACTGAAGCTTTCTTT. Full variable domain (outside the CDR3, taken from reference TRBV5-4 and TRBJ1-1): ETGVTQSPTHLIKTRGQQVTLRCSSQSGHNTVSWYQQALGQGPQFIFQYYREEENGRGNFPPRFSGLQFPNYSSELNVNALELDDSALYLCAGSLSQTNTEAFFGQGTRLTVV.

A note on this clonotype: The junction departs from the called germline gene at one end, perhaps through a read error. The chain joins TRBV7-3 to TRBJ2-1; the D is unclear. CDR3 size: 14 residues. The germline V gene encodes CDR1 SGHTA and CDR2 FQGTGA. The CDR3 DNA reads as TGTGCCAGCAGCTTATATGGGTCCTACGATGAGCAGTTCTTC. Protein sequence: CASSLYGSYDEQFF.

The chain couples TRBV5-5 to TRBJ2-7; perhaps D is TRBD1 or TRBD2 (5 bases each). Germline-derived CDR1 and CDR2 are SGHKS and YYEKEE (reference sequence). With 4 bases removed from V and 5 bases from J, the gap between germline ends came to 22 bases. This CDR3 is 16 amino acids long. This chain's CDR3 is CASSTGLSSGANEQYF. The CDR3 region has the DNA TGTGCCAGCAGCACTGGACTGAGCTCTGGGGCCAACGAGCAGTACTTC.

This clonotype occurred once. Germline is not matched at one junction end, which may reflect a read error. The V and J genes are TRBV10-3 and TRBJ2-6, with D possibly TRBD1 on 6 matching bases. The V gene's germline CDR1 is ENHRY and CDR2 SYGVKD. The CDR3 totals 15 residues. Written as DNA, the CDR3 is TGTGCCAGCAGTCCAGAGGGGGATTGGGCCAACGTCCTGACTTTC. Encoded protein: CASSPEGDWANVLTF.

The V call is TRBV29-1, the J call TRBJ2-5, with D possibly matching TRBD1 (6 bases). With 6 bases removed from V and 3 bases from J, the gap between germline ends came to 17 bases. CDR3 length: 14 amino acids. The V gene's germline CDR1 is SQVTM and CDR2 ANQGSEA. CDR3 DNA sequence: TGCAGCGTCGGTGGGACAACCCAAAAAGAGACCCAGTACTTC. Its protein product is CSVGGTTQKETQYF.

This clonotype was counted a single time. The chain is built from TRBV6-1 and TRBJ2-3, with D uncertain. Germline CDR1 reads MNHNS; CDR2 reads SASEGT. Trimming stripped 5 bases from V and 7 bases from J, with 13 bases between. The CDR3 extends over 13 amino acids. CDR3 amino acids: CASSQLRANTQYF. In DNA form, the CDR3 reads TGTGCCAGCAGTCAGTTACGGGCAAATACGCAGTATTTT.

This clonotype was seen once. The chain is built from TRBV25-1 and TRBJ2-5; D call uncertain. V gave up 3 bases and J gave up 2 bases, with 13 bases separating them. Germline V CDR1 and CDR2: MGHDK, SYGVNS. The CDR3 sequence is 15 residues long. CDR3 protein: CASSDISSPQETQYF. As DNA, the CDR3 is TGTGCCAGCAGTGATATCAGTTCCCCACAAGAGACCCAGTACTTC.

This clonotype showed up just once. The chain combines TRBV25-1 with TRBJ1-5; maybe TRBD1 (6 bases). The V gene's germline CDR1 is MGHDK and CDR2 SYGVNS. V lost 9 bases and J 1 base, leaving 16 bases between the germline ends. The CDR3 length is 15 residues. The CDR3 DNA is TGTGCCAGTGCGTTTTTCGGACAGAGCAATCAGCCCCAGCATTTT. Encoded protein: CASAFFGQSNQPQHF.

The table lists this clonotype with many counts. This chain connects TRBV5-1 to TRBJ2-7; possible D gene TRBD1, 6 bases. The V and J ends lost 0 bases and 0 bases respectively, with 13 bases between them. This CDR3 is 16 amino acids long. The germline V gene has CDR1 SGHRS and CDR2 YFSETQ. As DNA, the CDR3 is TGCGCCAGCAGCTTGGAAGTGGGACACAGCTCCTACGAGCAGTACTTC. Translating it yields CASSLEVGHSSYEQYF.

This clonotype was recorded at least ten times. This rearrangement joins TRBV4-1 to TRBJ1-2; a possible D gene is TRBD1 (5 bases). The CDR3 has 14 residues. The ends were cut back, 3 bases at V and 7 bases at J, with 15 bases in the middle. Per the germline V gene, CDR1 is MGHRA and CDR2 is YSYEKL. This CDR3 is CASSHVRGLGGYTF. The DNA of the CDR3 is TGCGCCAGCAGCCATGTGCGGGGGTTGGGTGGCTACACCTTC.

This clonotype was counted a few times. The J gene is TRBJ2-7, the V gene TRBV5-4, with D perhaps assigned TRBD1 or TRBD2 (5 bases each). V was shortened by 0 bases and J by 7 bases, with 14 bases between the two germline ends. Germline CDR1 SGHNT, CDR2 YYREEE (reference sequence). CDR3 size: 14 residues. CDR3 DNA: TGTGCCAGCAGCTTGGGGGGGACGGTCTGGGAGCAGTACTTC. It codes for CASSLGGTVWEQYF.